One T cell receptor beta chain is described in this entry. What it binds is not known. The PCR was carried out with 60 Vbeta primers and 13 Jbeta primers. Clones were sequenced by immunoSEQ multiplex PCR, and TCRdb holds only the in-frame ones, with some missing. The sample totals 200,000 to 250,000 clones. The V gene's germline CDR1 is SGDLS and CDR2 YYNGEE. V lost 2 bases to trimming and J lost 0 bases; unmatched junction nucleotides: 9. This CDR3 has 19 residues. This sample was taken from a study of cytomegalovirus exposure and HLA in healthy donors. Study at large: Falling in the Caucasian-associated ancestry cluster were 81% of around 370 genotyped donors. Broader study findings: Most subjects' HLA-A and HLA-B alleles were reportedly predicted from TCR beta sequences. It was 150 to 200 TCR beta chains that were listed as cytomegalovirus-associated. Presence/absence analyses took donor sequencing depth as roughly uniform.

This chain uses TRBV9 with TRBJ2-1; TRBD2 matches 12 bases. The TCR originated in a woman aged 25 to 45 in good health and CMV-seropositive. Sequencing used PBMCs. The CDR3 sequence: CASSVMGLAGSSSYNEQFF. CDR3 nucleotides: TGTGCCAGCAGCGTCATGGGACTAGCGGGTTCCAGCTCCTACAATGAGCAGTTCTTC.